Listed below are T cell receptor beta chains from one sample, sequenced in a study of human T cells and chemical hapten exposure. TCRdb re-called the RACE reads with MiXCR, one entry per CDR3 protein. The data contain 70,000 or so distinct CDR3 sequences, around 10% of them singletons. Source: whole blood, taken in connection with sensitization to the hapten diphenylcyclopropenone (DPC). These receptors were collected from a woman in her 50s with alopecia areata. Some clones in this sample may be carry-over from other donors' samples. CDR3s include the opening cysteine and the closing phenylalanine or tryptophan. The D gene is left open where the match is weak. Size is omitted from some rows. Given values are once, few, many or a class for expanded clones.

>TRBV14|TRBJ1-2|-|-
TGTGCCAGCAGCCAAGATTACATCGGGGGCTACACCTTC
CASSQDYIGGYTF
>TRBV3-1|TRBJ1-2|few|TRBD1
TGTGCCAGCAGCTCTCAGGGGGTCCACTATGGCTACACCTTC
CASSSQGVHYGYTF
>TRBV13|TRBJ2-1|many|TRBD2
TGTGCCAGCAGCTTACCCCCGACTAGCGTCAGCTCCTACAATGAGCAGTTCTTC
CASSLPPTSVSSYNEQFF
>TRBV5-6|TRBJ2-3|few|TRBD2
TGTGCCAGCAGCCTGACTAGCGGGAGGACCTGGGGGGAGCCAGATACGCAGTATTTT
CASSLTSGRTWGEPDTQYF
>TRBV19|TRBJ1-2|few|-
TGTGCCAGTAGTACTGACCCGAAATATGGCTACACCTTC
CASSTDPKYGYTF
>TRBV20-1|TRBJ2-7|few|TRBD2
TGCAGTGCTAGAGATGGGCTAGCGGGCTCCTACGAGCAGTACTTC
CSARDGLAGSYEQYF
>TRBV7-9|TRBJ2-5|many|TRBD2
TGTGCCAGCAGCGGGATGGTAGCGGGCTCACAAGAGACCCAGTACTTC
CASSGMVAGSQETQYF
>TRBV7-6|TRBJ2-1|-|-
TGTGCCAGCAGCTCCGGACTTCACGATGAGCAGTTCTTC
CASSSGLHDEQFF
>TRBV28|TRBJ1-2|many|TRBD1
TGTGCCAGCAGTCCGTCACAGGGGCGCTATGGCTACACCTTC
CASSPSQGRYGYTF
>TRBV2|TRBJ1-5|many|-
TGTGCCAGCGGGGGAAGCAGGAGCAATCAGCCCCAGCATTTT
CASGGSRSNQPQHF
>TRBV6-5|TRBJ2-2|-|TRBD2
TGTGCCAGCAGTTCCTCACTAGCGGGAGAGTTAAGGGAGCTGTTTTTT
CASSSSLAGELRELFF
>TRBV2|TRBJ1-4|many|-
TGTGCCAGCAGTGAACAGGGTAGGGAAAAACTGTTTTTT
CASSEQGREKLFF
>TRBV18|TRBJ2-7|few|-
TGTGCCAGCTCACCATCTAGCAACCAGGGCCACGAGCAGTACTTC
CASSPSSNQGHEQYF
>TRBV18|TRBJ2-3|few|-
TGTGCCAGCTCACCACGGGGCAGGGGTAAAACAGATACGCAGTATTTT
CASSPRGRGKTDTQYF
>TRBV12-3/TRBV12-4|TRBJ2-3|many|-
TGTGCCAGCCGCACAACCCCGGGACTTAGCACAGATACGCAGTATTTT
CASRTTPGLSTDTQYF
>TRBV4-3|TRBJ2-2|many|-
TGCGCCAGCAGCCACGGTAACACCGGGGAGCTGTTTTTT
CASSHGNTGELFF
>TRBV2|TRBJ2-5|many|TRBD2
TGTGCCAGCAGTGAGAGGTTAGCGGGGAACCAAGAGACCCAGTACTTC
CASSERLAGNQETQYF
>TRBV7-2|TRBJ2-3|many|TRBD1
TGTGCCAGCAGCCCAAGACAGGGGACGCAGTATTTT
CASSPRQGTQYF
>TRBV7-2|TRBJ2-4|many|-
TGTGCCAGCAGCTTAGGCGTTCTAGCCAAAAACATTCAGTACTTC
CASSLGVLAKNIQYF
>TRBV7-9|TRBJ2-1|-|-
TGTGCCAGCAGCTTCCGGGAATACAATGAGCAGTTCTTC
CASSFREYNEQFF
>TRBV6-4|TRBJ2-1|many|TRBD2
TGTGCCAGTAGTAGCGGGGGGGTCACCTTCAATGAGCAGTTCTTC
CASSSGGVTFNEQFF
>TRBV7-3|TRBJ2-3|-|-
TGTGCCAGTGGAACGGGACTCAGCACAGATACGCAGTATTTT
CASGTGLSTDTQYF
>TRBV2|TRBJ1-2|-|-
TGTGCCAGCAGTTCTGGTCAGGGCTATAACTATGGCTACACCTTC
CASSSGQGYNYGYTF
>TRBV12-3/TRBV12-4|TRBJ2-1|-|TRBD2
TGTGCCAGCAGGAGGACTAGCGGGACCATGTTCTTC
CASRRTSGTMFF
>TRBV5-1|TRBJ2-5|few|-
TGCGCCAGCAGAACCTCAGGGGAGAAGACCCAGTACTTC
CASRTSGEKTQYF
>TRBV12-3/TRBV12-4|TRBJ1-6|few|-
TGTGCCAGCAGTATGCCGGGACTCAAGCAATCACCCCTCCACTTT
CASSMPGLKQSPLHF
>TRBV28|TRBJ2-1|many|-
TGTGCCAGCAGCCCCGGACGTATTTTTGAGCAGTTCTTC
CASSPGRIFEQFF
>TRBV6-2/TRBV6-3|TRBJ1-5|many|TRBD1
TGTGCCAGCAGACGGGGACAGGTGAGCAATCAGCCCCAGCATTTT
CASRRGQVSNQPQHF